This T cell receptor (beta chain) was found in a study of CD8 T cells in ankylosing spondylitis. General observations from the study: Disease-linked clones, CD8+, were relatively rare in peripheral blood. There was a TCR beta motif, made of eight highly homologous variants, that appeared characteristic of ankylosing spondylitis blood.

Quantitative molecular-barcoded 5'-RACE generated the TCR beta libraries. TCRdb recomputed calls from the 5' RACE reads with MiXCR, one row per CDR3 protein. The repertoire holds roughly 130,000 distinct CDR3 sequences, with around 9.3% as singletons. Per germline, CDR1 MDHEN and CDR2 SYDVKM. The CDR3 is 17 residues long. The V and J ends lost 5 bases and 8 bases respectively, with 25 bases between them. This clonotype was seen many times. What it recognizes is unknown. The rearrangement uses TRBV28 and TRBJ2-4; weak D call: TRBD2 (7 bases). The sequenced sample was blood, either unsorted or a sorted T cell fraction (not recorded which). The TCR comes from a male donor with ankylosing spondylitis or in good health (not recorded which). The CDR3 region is CASSPSRPQGGGYIQYF. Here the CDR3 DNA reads TGTGCCAGCAGTCCCTCCCGGCCCCAGGGAGGGGGTTACATTCAGTACTTC.